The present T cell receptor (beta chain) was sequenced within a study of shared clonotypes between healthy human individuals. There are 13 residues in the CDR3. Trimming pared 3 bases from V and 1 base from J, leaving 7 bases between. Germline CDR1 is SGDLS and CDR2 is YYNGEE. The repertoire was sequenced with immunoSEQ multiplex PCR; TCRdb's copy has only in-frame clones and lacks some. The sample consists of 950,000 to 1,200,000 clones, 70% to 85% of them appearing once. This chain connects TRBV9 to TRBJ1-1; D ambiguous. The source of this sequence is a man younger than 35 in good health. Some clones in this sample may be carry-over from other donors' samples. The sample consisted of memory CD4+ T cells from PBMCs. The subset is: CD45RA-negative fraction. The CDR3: CASSAVRNTEAFF. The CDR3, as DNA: TGTGCCAGCAGCGCAGTCAGGAACACTGAAGCTTTCTTT.